Many counts were recorded for the clone carrying this TCR beta chain. Its antigen is as yet unknown. This entry is derived from a study of T cells after yellow fever vaccination. The study made its TCR cDNA through 5'RACE template switching. That step introduced a universal primer site along with UMIs. TCRdb re-analysed the 5' RACE reads in MiXCR, keeping a single row per CDR3 protein. The sample has some 350,000 distinct CDR3 sequences; roughly 8.7% are singletons. Whole-study results and caveats: Abundant clonotypes from the bulk population could contaminate FACS-sorted repertoires. When the response was secondary, it was weaker but reached its peak faster, day 5 versus 15. Most clones from primary vaccination were detected again post-booster (just under 97% CD4, around 88% CD8).

The junction had 4 bases not matched to a gene; V was cut back by 4 bases and J by 2 bases. This CDR3 region has 14 residues. Per the germline V gene, CDR1 is SEHNR and CDR2 is FQNEAQ (reference sequence). The chain employs TRBV7-9 and TRBJ2-5; 7 nucleotides agree with TRBD1. Sequencing used PBMCs, obtained on the day of the first yellow fever vaccination. The receptor's source is a man younger than 35 who received the YFV17D yellow fever vaccine. The CDR3 region is CASSSGQVQETQYF. Here the CDR3 DNA reads TGTGCCAGCAGCTCAGGACAGGTTCAAGAGACCCAGTACTTC.